One sample yielded the 4 T cell receptor beta chains listed below, sequenced in a study of T-cell reconstitution after alpha-beta-depleted transplantation in children. TCRbeta library preparation incorporated unique molecular identifiers. TCRdb passed the PCR reads through MiXCR, listing each CDR3 protein once. The sample lists 450,000 to 600,000 distinct CDR3 sequences; 10% to 15% were seen once. The starting material was PBMCs, mostly from graft donor cells, obtained 360 days after TCRalphabeta/CD19-depleted stem cell transplant. The receptor source for this set is a male patient under 18 who had a stem cell transplant for acute myeloid leukemia, so the T cells may come from the graft donor.

This chain links TRBV20-1 with TRBJ2-1, with TRBD2 matching over 9 bases. This CDR3 contains 15 residues. Germline CDR1 reads DFQATT; CDR2 reads SNEGSKA (reference sequence). The CDR3 coding sequence is TGCTGTGTTCCCCCAGCGGGAGGCTCCTACAATGAGCAGTTCTTC. This gives the protein CCVPPAGGSYNEQFF.

CDR3 sequence reads: CASSHGTKSLQETQYF. The CDR3 bases are TGTGCCAGCAGTCACGGGACTAAGTCGCTCCAAGAGACCCAGTACTTC. The chain employs TRBV6-2 or TRBV6-3 and TRBJ2-5, with 7 bases identical to TRBD2. Trimming at V came to 5 bases and at J to 1 base, leaving 10 bases not matched to a gene. The CDR3 spans 16 residues. Germline V CDR1 and CDR2: MNHEY, SVGEGT.

A few counts support this clonotype. The V call is TRBV20-1, the J call TRBJ2-2; maybe TRBD1 (5 bases). The CDR3 runs 13 residues. V gave up 3 bases and J gave up 2 bases, with 7 bases separating them. Germline V gene sequence: CDR1 DFQATT, CDR2 SNEGSKA (reference sequence). CDR3 coding DNA: TGCAGTGCTAGCAGGGTTAACACCGGGGAGCTGTTTTTT. Translated, it gives CSASRVNTGELFF.

V is TRBV6-5 and J is TRBJ2-1, with no clear D. CDR1 and CDR2 (germline): MNHEY, SVGAGI. This CDR3 region has 14 residues. V lost 2 bases and J 3 bases, leaving 8 bases between the germline ends. The CDR3, as DNA: TGTGCCAGCAGTTACGGGCCGAGCTACAATGAGCAGTTCTTC. This translates into CASSYGPSYNEQFF.